This T cell receptor (beta chain) was captured by sequencing in a study of blood T cell repertoires in COVID-19. Study details: Acute and convalescent COVID-19 samples came from the United States, Italy and Spain.

This clone was found once. Repertoires were generated with immunoSEQ multiplex PCR, while TCRdb's copy carries only in-frame clones and drops some. The sample contains about 70,000 clones, approximately 86% of which appear only once. Germline values: CDR1 LNHDA, CDR2 SQIVND (reference sequence). Trimming left V 5 bases short and J 6 bases short, with 14 bases between. The CDR3 is made up of 13 amino acids. The chain is built from TRBV19 and TRBJ2-7; no clear D. The source material was peripheral blood. This receptor was identified in a woman aged 60 to 75 with acute or convalescent COVID-19. The CDR3 region is CASSDGSAFEQYF. CDR3 DNA: TGTGCCAGTAGTGACGGGTCAGCCTTCGAGCAGTACTTC.